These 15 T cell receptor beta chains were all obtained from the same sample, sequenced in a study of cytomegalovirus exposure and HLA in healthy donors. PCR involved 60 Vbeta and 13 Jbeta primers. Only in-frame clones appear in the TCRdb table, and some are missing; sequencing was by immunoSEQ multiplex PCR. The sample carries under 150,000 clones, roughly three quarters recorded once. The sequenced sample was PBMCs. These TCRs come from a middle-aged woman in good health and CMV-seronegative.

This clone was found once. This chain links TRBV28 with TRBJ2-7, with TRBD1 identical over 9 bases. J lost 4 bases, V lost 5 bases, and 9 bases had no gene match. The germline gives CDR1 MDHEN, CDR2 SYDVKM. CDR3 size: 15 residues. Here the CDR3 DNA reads TGTGCCAGCAGTAAGAACAGGGGGCTTGGATACGAGCAGTACTTC. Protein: CASSKNRGLGYEQYF.

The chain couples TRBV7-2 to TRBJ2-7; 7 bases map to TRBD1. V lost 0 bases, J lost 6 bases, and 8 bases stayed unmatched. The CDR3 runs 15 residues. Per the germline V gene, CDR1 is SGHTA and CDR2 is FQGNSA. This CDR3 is CASSLAQGKGAEQYF. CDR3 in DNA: TGTGCCAGCAGCTTAGCGCAGGGTAAGGGGGCCGAGCAGTACTTC.

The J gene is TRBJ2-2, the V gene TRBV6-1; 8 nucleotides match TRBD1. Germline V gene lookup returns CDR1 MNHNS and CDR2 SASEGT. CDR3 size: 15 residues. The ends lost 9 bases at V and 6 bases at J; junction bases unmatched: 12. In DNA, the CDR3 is TGTGCCAGTCGCAGGCAGGGGGCTTTACCCGGGGAGCTGTTTTTT. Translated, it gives CASRRQGALPGELFF.

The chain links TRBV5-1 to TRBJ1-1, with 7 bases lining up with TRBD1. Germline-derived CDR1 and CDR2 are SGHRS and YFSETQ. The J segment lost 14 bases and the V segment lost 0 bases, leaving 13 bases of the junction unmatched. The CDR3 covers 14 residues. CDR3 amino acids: CASSLDNRGEKEFF. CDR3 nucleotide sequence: TGCGCCAGCAGCTTGGACAACAGGGGTGAGAAGGAATTCTTT. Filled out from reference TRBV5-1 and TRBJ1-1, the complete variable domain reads KAGVTQTPRYLIKTRGQQVTLSCSPISGHRSVSWYQQTPGQGLQFLFEYFSETQRNKGNFPGRFSGRQFSNSRSEMNVSTLELGDSALYLCASSLDNRGEKEFFGQGTRLTVV.

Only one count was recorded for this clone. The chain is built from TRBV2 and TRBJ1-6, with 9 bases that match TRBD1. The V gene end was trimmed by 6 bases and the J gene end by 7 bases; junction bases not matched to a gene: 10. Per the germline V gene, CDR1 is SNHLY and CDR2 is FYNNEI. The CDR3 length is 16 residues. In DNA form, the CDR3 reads TGTGCCAGCAGAGCCGGGACAGGGATAAAAAATTCACCCCTCCACTTT. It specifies CASRAGTGIKNSPLHF. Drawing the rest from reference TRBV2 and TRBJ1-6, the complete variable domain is EPEVTQTPSHQVTQMGQEVILRCVPISNHLYFYWYRQILGQKVEFLVSFYNNEISEKSEIFDDQFSVERPDGSNFTLKIRSTKLEDSAMYFCASRAGTGIKNSPLHFGNGTRLTVT.

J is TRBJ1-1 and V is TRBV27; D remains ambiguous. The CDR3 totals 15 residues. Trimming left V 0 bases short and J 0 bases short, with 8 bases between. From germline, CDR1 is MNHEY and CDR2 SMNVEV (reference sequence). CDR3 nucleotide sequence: TGTGCCAGCAGTTTATCGGCAGGTCTGAACACTGAAGCTTTCTTT. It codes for CASSLSAGLNTEAFF.

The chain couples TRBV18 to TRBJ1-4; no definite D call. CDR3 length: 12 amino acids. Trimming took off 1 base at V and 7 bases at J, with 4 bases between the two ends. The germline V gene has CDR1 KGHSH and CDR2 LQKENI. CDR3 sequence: CASSPRGEKLFF. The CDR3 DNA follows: TGTGCCAGCTCACCACGCGGTGAAAAACTGTTTTTT.

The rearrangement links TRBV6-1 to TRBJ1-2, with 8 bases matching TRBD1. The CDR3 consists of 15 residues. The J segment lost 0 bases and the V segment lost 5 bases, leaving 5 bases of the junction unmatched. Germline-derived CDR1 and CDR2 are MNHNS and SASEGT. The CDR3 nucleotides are TGTGCCAGCAGTAACAGGGGGGTTCCTAACTATGGCTACACCTTC. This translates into CASSNRGVPNYGYTF.

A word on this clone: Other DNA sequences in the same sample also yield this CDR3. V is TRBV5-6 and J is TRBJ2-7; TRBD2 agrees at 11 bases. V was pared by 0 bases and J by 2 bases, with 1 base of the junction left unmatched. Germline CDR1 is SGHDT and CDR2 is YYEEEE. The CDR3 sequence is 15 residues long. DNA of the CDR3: TGTGCCAGCAGCTTGGGGGGACTAGCGGCCTACGAGCAGTACTTC. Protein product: CASSLGGLAAYEQYF.

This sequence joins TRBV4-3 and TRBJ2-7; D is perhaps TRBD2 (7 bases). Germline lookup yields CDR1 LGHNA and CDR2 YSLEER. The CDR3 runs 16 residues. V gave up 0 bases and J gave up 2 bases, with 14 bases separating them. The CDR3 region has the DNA TGCGCCAGCAGCCAAGACGGGCGAGGGGGGGCCTACGAGCAGTACTTC. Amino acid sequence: CASSQDGRGGAYEQYF.

CDR3: CASTNQPQHF. DNA for the CDR3: TGTGCCAGTACAAATCAGCCCCAGCATTTT. V gene TRBV19 combines with J gene TRBJ1-5, with D unresolved. In germline, CDR1 is LNHDA, CDR2 SQIVND (reference sequence). This CDR3 is built from 10 residues. V was clipped by 7 bases and J by 4 bases, with 2 bases between them.

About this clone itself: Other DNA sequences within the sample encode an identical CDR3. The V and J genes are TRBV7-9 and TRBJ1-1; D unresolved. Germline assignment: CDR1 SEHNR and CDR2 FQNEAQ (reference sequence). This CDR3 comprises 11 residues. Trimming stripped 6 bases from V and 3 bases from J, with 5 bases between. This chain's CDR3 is CASSFDTEAFF. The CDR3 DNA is TGTGCCAGCAGTTTCGACACTGAAGCTTTCTTT. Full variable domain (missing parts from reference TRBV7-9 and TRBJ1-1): DTGVSQNPRHKITKRGQNVTFRCDPISEHNRLYWYRQTLGQGPEFLTYFQNEAQLEKSRLLSDRFSAERPKGSFSTLEIQRTEQGDSAMYLCASSFDTEAFFGQGTRLTVV.

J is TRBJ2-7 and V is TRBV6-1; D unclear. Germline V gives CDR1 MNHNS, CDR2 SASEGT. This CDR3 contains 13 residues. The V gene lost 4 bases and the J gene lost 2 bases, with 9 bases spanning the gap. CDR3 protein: CASSVGEAYEQYF. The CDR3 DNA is TGTGCCAGCAGTGTTGGAGAAGCCTACGAGCAGTACTTC.

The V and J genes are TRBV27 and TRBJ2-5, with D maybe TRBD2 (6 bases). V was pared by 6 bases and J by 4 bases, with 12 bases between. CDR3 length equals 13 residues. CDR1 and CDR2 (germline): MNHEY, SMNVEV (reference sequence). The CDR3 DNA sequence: TGTGCCAGCAGCTTTACGGGGGTAGAGACCCAGTACTTC. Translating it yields CASSFTGVETQYF.

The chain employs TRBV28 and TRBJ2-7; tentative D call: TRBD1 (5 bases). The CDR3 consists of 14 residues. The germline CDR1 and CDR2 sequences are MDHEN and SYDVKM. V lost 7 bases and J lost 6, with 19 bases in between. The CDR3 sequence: CASTDDRPPGEQYF. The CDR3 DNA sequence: TGTGCCAGCACCGATGACAGACCCCCGGGCGAGCAGTACTTC.